The T cell receptor beta chain under discussion was sequenced for a study of T-cell memory formation after mild COVID-19. The CDR3 has 14 residues. Germline lookup yields CDR1 SGHRS and CDR2 YFSETQ. After removal of 4 bases from V and 3 bases from J, the junction contained 4 bases not matched to a gene. TCRdb re-analysed the 5' RACE reads in MiXCR, keeping a single row per CDR3 protein. The sample shows hundreds of thousands of distinct CDR3 sequences, around 17% of them seen only once. At least ten counts were recorded for this clonotype. This sequence was found in an adult woman who had mild COVID-19 (a few samples of this study predate the infection). Cell type and time point are not known. The sequenced sample was PBMCs or a T cell subset sorted from them (not recorded which). The chain couples TRBV5-1 to TRBJ2-7; TRBD1 agrees at 10 bases. The CDR3 DNA follows: TGCGCCAGCAGCCCAGGGACAGGGGACTACGAGCAGTACTTC. It codes for CASSPGTGDYEQYF.